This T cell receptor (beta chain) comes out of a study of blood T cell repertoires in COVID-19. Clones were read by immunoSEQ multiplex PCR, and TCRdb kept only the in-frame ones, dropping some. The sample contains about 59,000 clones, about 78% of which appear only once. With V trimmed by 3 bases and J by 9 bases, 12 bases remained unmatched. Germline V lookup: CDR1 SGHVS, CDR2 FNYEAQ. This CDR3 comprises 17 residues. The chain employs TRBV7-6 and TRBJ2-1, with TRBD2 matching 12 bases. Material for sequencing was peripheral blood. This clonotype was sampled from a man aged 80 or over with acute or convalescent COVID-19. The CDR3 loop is CASSFQTLAGGHGEQFF. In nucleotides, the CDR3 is TGTGCCAGCAGCTTCCAAACGCTAGCGGGGGGGCACGGTGAGCAGTTCTTC. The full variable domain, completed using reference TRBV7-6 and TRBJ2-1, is GAGVSQSPRYKVTKRGQDVALRCDPISGHVSLYWYRQALGQGPEFLTYFNYEAQQDKSGLPNDRFSAERPEGSISTLTIQRTEQRDSAMYRCASSFQTLAGGHGEQFFGPGTRLTVL.